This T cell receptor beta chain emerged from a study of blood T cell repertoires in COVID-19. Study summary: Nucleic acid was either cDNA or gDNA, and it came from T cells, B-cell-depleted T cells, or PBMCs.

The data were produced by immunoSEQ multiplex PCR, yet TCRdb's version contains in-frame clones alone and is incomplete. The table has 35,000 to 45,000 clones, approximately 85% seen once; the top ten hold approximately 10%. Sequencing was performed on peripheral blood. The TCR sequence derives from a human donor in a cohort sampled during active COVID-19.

The CDR3 coding sequence is TGTGCCAGCAGCGTGGCGGGGGGCACGTACCAAGAGACCCAGTACTTC. Its protein product is CASSVAGGTYQETQYF. The V call is TRBV9, the J call TRBJ2-5, with 8 positions matching TRBD2. The CDR3 is made up of 16 amino acids. The V gene's germline CDR1 is SGDLS and CDR2 YYNGEE. V gave up 2 bases and J gave up 0 bases; unmatched junction bases: 6. The full variable domain, its missing parts supplied by reference TRBV9 and TRBJ2-5, is DSGVTQTPKHLITATGQRVTLRCSPRSGDLSVYWYQQSLDQGLQFLIQYYNGEERAKGNILERFSAQQFPDLHSELNLSSLELGDSALYFCASSVAGGTYQETQYFGPGTRLLVL.